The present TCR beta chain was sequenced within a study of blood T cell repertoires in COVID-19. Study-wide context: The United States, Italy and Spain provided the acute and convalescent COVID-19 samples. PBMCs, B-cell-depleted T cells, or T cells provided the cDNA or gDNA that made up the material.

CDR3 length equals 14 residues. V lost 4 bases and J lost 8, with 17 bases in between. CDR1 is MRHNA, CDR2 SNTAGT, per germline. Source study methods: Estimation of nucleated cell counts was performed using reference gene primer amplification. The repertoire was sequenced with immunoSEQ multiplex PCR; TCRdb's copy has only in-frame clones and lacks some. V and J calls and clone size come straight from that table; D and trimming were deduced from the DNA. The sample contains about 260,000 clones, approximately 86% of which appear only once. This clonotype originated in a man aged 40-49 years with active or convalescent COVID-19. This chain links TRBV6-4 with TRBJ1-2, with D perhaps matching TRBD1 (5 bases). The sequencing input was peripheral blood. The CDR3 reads CASSVLGGKSGYTF. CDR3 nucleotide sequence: TGTGCCAGCAGTGTACTCGGGGGGAAGAGCGGCTACACCTTC.